One sample yielded the 14 T cell receptor beta chains listed below, sequenced in a study of cytomegalovirus exposure and HLA in healthy donors. The primer mix had 60 Vbeta and 13 Jbeta primers. The data were produced by immunoSEQ multiplex PCR, yet TCRdb's version contains in-frame clones alone and is incomplete. Of 150,000 to 200,000 clones in the sample, approximately 84% are singletons; the top ten hold around 5%. Sequencing used PBMCs. The receptor source for this set is a man between 18 and 35 years old in good health and CMV-seronegative.

This rearrangement joins TRBV9 to TRBJ2-7; D not certain. V lost 0 bases and J 0 bases, leaving 10 bases between the germline ends. CDR1 SGDLS and CDR2 YYNGEE come from the germline V gene. This CDR3 region has 15 residues. The CDR3 is CASSVVDSTSYEQYF. As DNA, the CDR3 is TGTGCCAGCAGCGTAGTTGACTCAACCTCCTACGAGCAGTACTTC. Filled out from reference TRBV9 and TRBJ2-7, the complete variable domain reads DSGVTQTPKHLITATGQRVTLRCSPRSGDLSVYWYQQSLDQGLQFLIQYYNGEERAKGNILERFSAQQFPDLHSELNLSSLELGDSALYFCASSVVDSTSYEQYFGPGTRLTVT.

V gene TRBV19 combines with J gene TRBJ2-7, with 10 bases lining up with TRBD1. The V gene's germline CDR1 is LNHDA and CDR2 SQIVND (reference sequence). CDR3 length equals 14 residues. The J segment lost 5 bases and the V segment lost 6 bases, leaving 7 bases of the junction unmatched. CDR3 sequence reads: CASRRGQGIDEQYF. The CDR3 bases are TGTGCCAGTAGACGGGGACAGGGGATCGACGAGCAGTACTTC.

The chain uses TRBV6-1 and TRBJ1-5; TRBD1 is a possible D gene (5 bases). The CDR3 covers 17 residues. Germline V gene data show CDR1 as MNHNS and CDR2 as SASEGT. The V gene lost 0 bases and the J gene lost 0 bases, with 12 bases spanning the gap. The CDR3, as DNA: TGTGCCAGCAGTGAAGCGCTTACAGGCATTAGCAATCAGCCCCAGCATTTT. Its translation is CASSEALTGISNQPQHF.

The rearrangement joins TRBV6-1 to TRBJ1-2; 9 bases align to TRBD1. The V and J ends lost 10 bases and 4 bases, in that order; junction bases with no gene match: 7. This CDR3 region has 13 residues. Germline V gives CDR1 MNHNS, CDR2 SASEGT. For the CDR3, the DNA is TGTGCCACCGGACAGGGGCCCCGCTATGGCTACACCTTC. Its translation is CATGQGPRYGYTF.

The chain recombines TRBV7-9 with TRBJ2-1, with a possible D match to TRBD2 (6 bases). Germline V lookup: CDR1 SEHNR, CDR2 FQNEAQ (reference sequence). V was clipped by 5 bases and J by 9 bases, with 11 bases between them. The CDR3 consists of 12 residues. The CDR3 DNA is TGTGCCAGCAGCCGACTAGGGTCTGAGCAGTTCTTC. Translation: CASSRLGSEQFF.

The rearrangement joins TRBV4-3 to TRBJ1-5; tentative D call: TRBD1 (5 bases). CDR3 size: 15 residues. Trimming pared 3 bases from V and 2 bases from J, leaving 11 bases between. Germline-derived CDR1 and CDR2 are LGHNA and YSLEER. This chain's CDR3 is CASSQAVQGNQPQHF. The CDR3 DNA is TGCGCCAGCAGCCAGGCAGTACAGGGCAATCAGCCCCAGCATTTT.

The rearrangement uses TRBV14 and TRBJ2-7, with 11 bases matching TRBD1. V shed 4 bases and J 2 bases; nucleotides not matched to a gene: 4. Germline V gives CDR1 SGHDN, CDR2 FVKESK. The CDR3 length is 15 residues. The CDR3 nucleotides are TGTGCCAGCAGCCTTCGGGGACAGGGGGCCTACGAGCAGTACTTC. The encoded protein is CASSLRGQGAYEQYF.

J is TRBJ2-3 and V is TRBV29-1; D ambiguous. The CDR3 spans 15 residues. Germline CDR1 SQVTM, CDR2 ANQGSEA. Deletions cut 4 bases from V and 1 base from J, with 15 bases between. CDR3 sequence: CSVVLLLTGTDTQYF. The CDR3 bases are TGCAGCGTTGTCTTGCTCCTGACTGGCACAGATACGCAGTATTTT.

The chain has TRBV11-2 and TRBJ2-3, with D possibly TRBD1 on 6 matching bases. The CDR3 is 13 residues long. Germline CDR1 and CDR2: SGHAT and FQNNGV. The V gene lost 4 bases and the J gene lost 5 bases, with 10 bases spanning the gap. CDR3 bases: TGTGCCAGCAGCTGGGGGCCCGGAGATACGCAGTATTTT. It encodes CASSWGPGDTQYF.

This chain joins TRBV6-1 and TRBJ1-1; 7 positions match TRBD1. CDR1 is MNHNS, CDR2 SASEGT, per germline. V was clipped by 7 bases and J by 4 bases; unmatched bases: 12. This CDR3 has 15 amino acids. In DNA form, the CDR3 reads TGTGCCAGCATTCGACTGTTGACAGGGTCCACTGAAGCTTTCTTT. As protein: CASIRLLTGSTEAFF.

V is TRBV14 and J is TRBJ2-5; tentatively, D is TRBD2 (6 bases). Germline CDR1 reads SGHDN; CDR2 reads FVKESK. V lost 0 bases and J 11 bases, leaving 7 bases between the germline ends. CDR3 size: 11 residues. The CDR3 sequence: CASSQDRGQYF. The CDR3 DNA reads TGTGCCAGCAGCCAAGATCGGGGGCAGTACTTC. Supplemented by reference TRBV14 and TRBJ2-5, the full variable domain reads EAGVTQFPSHSVIEKGQTVTLRCDPISGHDNLYWYRRVMGKEIKFLLHFVKESKQDESGMPNNRFLAERTGGTYSTLKVQPAELEDSGVYFCASSQDRGQYFGPGTRLLVL.

The rearrangement uses TRBV19 and TRBJ1-2, with a weak D call TRBD1 (6 bases). Trimming stripped 6 bases from V and 1 base from J, with 12 bases between. CDR1 LNHDA and CDR2 SQIVND come from the germline V gene (reference sequence). This CDR3 spans 14 amino acids. The chain's CDR3 is CASSRDTGNYGYTF. CDR3 sequence (DNA): TGTGCCAGTAGCCGGGACACCGGTAACTATGGCTACACCTTC.

Notes on this clone: The junction does not match germline at one end; this may be a read error. The chain uses TRBV6-1 and TRBJ1-5; D gene uncertain. The germline V gene has CDR1 MNHNS and CDR2 SASEGT. The CDR3 has 13 residues. Here the CDR3 DNA reads TGTGCCAGCGGTGAGGTCGTCGGGCAGCCCCAGCATTTT. Its translation: CASGEVVGQPQHF.

The chain recombines TRBV19 with TRBJ1-1, with 9 bases lining up with TRBD1. Germline CDR1 reads LNHDA; CDR2 reads SQIVND (reference sequence). This CDR3 has 14 amino acids. V shed 5 bases, J shed 4 bases, and the junction held 5 bases outside the gene matches. The CDR3 region has the DNA TGTGCCAGTAGTTTTGGACAGGGGAGCACTGAAGCTTTCTTT. Translating it yields CASSFGQGSTEAFF.